The entry below gives a single T cell receptor (beta chain) sequence along with its context. This likely stems from a read error, as it lies one base from a far larger clone. Trimming took off 4 bases at V and 3 bases at J, with 19 bases between the two ends. CDR3 size: 16 residues. From germline, CDR1 is MDHEN and CDR2 SYDVKM. Deep was the level at which the assay was run. Profiling relied on immunoSEQ multiplex PCR, and the TCRdb table lists in-frame clones only, not all of them. The profile covers around 1,100,000 clones, with roughly 80% appearing a single time and approximately 0.9% taken by the ten largest. The sample is drawn from a study of shared clonotypes between healthy human individuals. For the study at large: Per donor, CD8 memory used one plate, CD8 naive used two, CD4 memory used three and CD4 naive used three.

This chain joins TRBV28 and TRBJ2-7; the D is unclear. The sample taken for sequencing was memory CD4+ T cells from PBMCs. Indicated subset: CD45RA-negative fraction. The TCR was taken from a man aged 18-30 years in good health. Some clones in this sample may be carry-over from other donors' samples. The DNA for the CDR3 is TGTGCCAGCAGTTCTCCTAGTCGCAGGCCATTCTACGAGCAGTACTTC. Its translation: CASSSPSRRPFYEQYF.